This T cell receptor beta chain was recovered during a study of T cells in localized non-small cell lung cancer. General study findings and limits: Appearances in adjacent lung were noted for a median roughly 50 of the top 100 tumor clones.

Here immunoSEQ multiplex PCR was the method, and the copy in TCRdb shows in-frame clones only, minus some. The sample carries about 30,000 clones, around 93% recorded once. Notes on this clone: Its specificity is not known.

The material was PBMCs, obtained before any cancer treatment. The sequence came from a man aged 40 to 70 with stage II lung adenocarcinoma.

CDR3 DNA sequence: TGTGCCAGCAGTAAAGCAGGAAGCTCCTACGAGCAGTACTTC. It specifies CASSKAGSSYEQYF. The chain uses TRBV27 and TRBJ2-5; D remains ambiguous. TRBJ2-7 matches the DNA end more closely, so the J call is doubtful. Per germline, CDR1 MNHEY and CDR2 SMNVEV (reference sequence). The CDR3 length is 14 residues.